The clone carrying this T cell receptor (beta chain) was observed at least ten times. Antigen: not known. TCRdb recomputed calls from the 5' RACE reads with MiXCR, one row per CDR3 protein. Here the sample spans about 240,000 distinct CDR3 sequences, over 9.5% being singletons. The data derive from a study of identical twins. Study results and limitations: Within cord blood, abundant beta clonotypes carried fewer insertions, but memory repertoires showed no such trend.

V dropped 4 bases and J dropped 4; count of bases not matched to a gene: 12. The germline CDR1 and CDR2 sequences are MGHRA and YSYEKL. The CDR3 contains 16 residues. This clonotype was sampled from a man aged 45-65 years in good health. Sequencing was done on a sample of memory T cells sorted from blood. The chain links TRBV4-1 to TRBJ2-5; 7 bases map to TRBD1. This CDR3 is CASSRYGTDAPETQYF. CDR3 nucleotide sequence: TGCGCCAGCAGCCGCTATGGGACAGATGCTCCAGAGACCCAGTACTTC.